The clone carrying this T cell receptor (beta chain) showed up just a few times. The data were taken from a study of sequential checkpoint blockade in melanoma. Measured with immunoSEQ multiplex PCR; TCRdb has only the in-frame clones, and not every one. The sample has around 7,000 clones, 70% to 80% seen once. Treatment noted: randomized to nivolumab then ipilimumab (arm A) or the reverse (arm B). V was clipped by 5 bases and J by 1 base; unmatched bases: 4. Germline V gives CDR1 LNHNV, CDR2 YYDKDF (reference sequence). This CDR3 spans 14 amino acids. The receptor was derived from a human donor with melanoma. The sample was CD8+ T cells sorted from blood (inferred from file names), taken from a patient given nivolumab and ipilimumab in sequence. The rearrangement joins TRBV15 to TRBJ2-5, with 7 bases that match TRBD2. CDR3: CATSRGRGQETQYF. CDR3 DNA: TGTGCCACCAGCCGAGGGAGGGGCCAAGAGACCCAGTACTTC.